These 17 T cell receptor beta chains originate from one sample sequenced in a study of tumor-infiltrating lymphocytes in primary liver carcinoma. A constant-region primer primed TCR beta cDNA synthesis from about 550 ng of total RNA. Researchers made the TCR beta libraries by running three nested multiplex PCR rounds with slightly modified ARM-PCR. Running 10 cycles apiece, the first two PCR rounds relied on TRBV1-TRBV30 forward primers together with a C-beta reverse primer. TCRdb recomputed calls from the multiplex PCR reads with MiXCR, one row per CDR3 protein. The sample includes some 180,000 distinct CDR3 sequences, around four fifths of them seen just once. From roughly 20-30 mg of unsorted bulk tissue, DNA and RNA were co-extracted together. The specimen was tumor tissue from primary liver carcinoma. The receptor set was obtained from a man aged 40-49 years with primary liver carcinoma and hepatitis B virus infection.

This clonotype is medium-sized. The chain joins TRBV6-2 or TRBV6-3 to TRBJ2-7; D not certain. V lost 2 bases and J 2 bases, leaving 1 base between the germline ends. This CDR3 spans 11 amino acids. CDR1 and CDR2 from the germline V gene are MNHEY and SVGEGT. The CDR3 reads CASSYTYEQYF. CDR3 nucleotide sequence: TGTGCCAGCAGTTACACCTACGAGCAGTACTTC.

This clonotype was observed once. A read error may produce the germline difference seen at one junction end. The J gene is TRBJ1-5, the V gene TRBV6-2 or TRBV6-3; weak D call: TRBD1 (5 bases). The germline gives CDR1 MNHEY, CDR2 SVGEGT. CDR3 length: 14 amino acids. The CDR3 spells CAGSSHGGGQPQHF. CDR3 sequence (DNA): TGTGCCGGCAGTTCCCACGGGGGGGGTCAGCCCCAGCATTTT.

For this clonotype: Without the conserved terminal phenylalanine or tryptophan, this CDR3 likely stems from a read error. The chain carries TRBV11-2 and TRBJ2-1; D unclear. The germline V gene encodes CDR1 SGHAT and CDR2 FQNNGV. The V and J ends lost 7 bases and 5 bases respectively, with 9 bases between them. This CDR3 is 12 amino acids long. The CDR3 sequence is CASNFNHNEQFI. The CDR3 nucleotides read TGTGCCAGCAACTTCAATCACAATGAGCAGTTCATC.

The rearrangement uses TRBV6-5 and TRBJ2-1; no definite D call. Trimming took off 4 bases at V and 6 bases at J, with 22 bases between the two ends. This CDR3 region has 17 residues. Germline V lookup: CDR1 MNHEY, CDR2 SVGAGI. CDR3 DNA sequence: TGTGCCAGCAGTTCCACGGCCTTCGACCGTCGAGGCAATGAGCAGTTCTTC. It yields the protein CASSSTAFDRRGNEQFF.

This rearrangement joins TRBV4-3 to TRBJ2-1, with D perhaps assigned TRBD1 or TRBD2 (5 bases each). The assigned J gene may be wrong: the sequence end matches TRBJ2-7 better. Germline V CDR1 and CDR2: LGHNA, YSLEER. The CDR3 contains 14 residues. CDR3 sequence reads: CASSHGTNFDEQYF. CDR3 in DNA: TGCGCCAGCAGCCATGGGACCAATTTCGACGAGCAGTACTTC.

Points on this clonotype: At one end, the junction sequence differs from germline, possibly due to a read error. This chain uses TRBV5-6 with TRBJ2-7; 7 positions match TRBD1. Per germline, CDR1 SGHDT and CDR2 YYEEEE. The CDR3 has 19 residues. Here the CDR3 DNA reads TGTGCCAGCAGCGCCACAGGGGCCCGCGAGGGCCAGAACTCCTACGAGCTGTACTTC. It yields the protein CASSATGAREGQNSYELYF.

As concerns this clonotype: One end of the junction does not line up with germline, which may come from a read error. V gene TRBV6-1 combines with J gene TRBJ2-4; D is ambiguous. Per germline, CDR1 MNHNS and CDR2 SASEGT. This CDR3 contains 17 residues. This chain's CDR3 is CASSGGPTREAKYIQYF. CDR3 sequence (DNA): TGTGCCAGCAGTGGAGGTCCCACAAGGGAAGCCAAATACATTCAGTACTTC.

Worth noting for this clonotype: This clone may be a read error of a much larger clone one base away. The chain recombines TRBV7-8 with TRBJ2-7; the D gene is possibly TRBD2 (5 bases). Trimming cost V 4 bases and J 12 bases, with 19 bases left between them. Germline V gives CDR1 SGHVS, CDR2 FQNEAQ. The CDR3 runs to 13 residues. The CDR3 region is CASSYPETNSVYF. The CDR3 coding sequence is TGTGCCAGCAGCTATCCCGAAACCAATAGCGTGTACTTC. The whole variable domain, remainder taken from reference TRBV7-8 and TRBJ2-7, is GAGVSQSPRYKVAKRGQDVALRCDPISGHVSLFWYQQALGQGPEFLTYFQNEAQLDKSGLPSDRFFAERPEGSVSTLKIQRTQQEDSAVYLCASSYPETNSVYFGPGTRLTVT.

A word on this clonotype: No conserved phenylalanine or tryptophan ends this CDR3, so it is likely a read error. This rearrangement joins TRBV6-1 to TRBJ2-5; tentatively, D is TRBD2 (5 bases). V lost 7 bases to trimming and J lost 3 bases, with 15 bases between them. The length of the CDR3 is 14 residues. From germline, CDR1 is MNHNS and CDR2 SASEGT. The DNA of the CDR3 is TGTGCCAGCAATGAGGGCGGGTGGAAAGAGACCCAGTACATC. Translated, it gives CASNEGGWKETQYI.

This clonotype was counted many times. This rearrangement joins TRBV7-8 to TRBJ2-7; 14 bases align to TRBD2. Germline V gene lookup returns CDR1 SGHVS and CDR2 FQNEAQ. After removal of 6 bases from V and 3 bases from J, the junction contained 4 bases not matched to a gene. This CDR3 is 15 amino acids long. The CDR3: CASRRLAGGGYEQYF. The CDR3 DNA follows: TGTGCCAGCAGGAGACTAGCGGGAGGGGGCTACGAGCAGTACTTC.

This sequence joins TRBV29-1 and TRBJ2-4; D is unclear. Trimming removed 1 base from V and 2 bases from J, with 21 bases in between. The CDR3 runs 18 residues. In germline, CDR1 is SQVTM, CDR2 ANQGSEA. CDR3 nucleotides: TGCAGCGTTGAAGTCAGAGATCAAATCCATTTACCCAAAAACATTCAGTACTTC. As protein: CSVEVRDQIHLPKNIQYF.

Note on this clonotype: One end of the junction fails to match germline, which may point to a read error. The chain combines TRBV4-3 with TRBJ2-1, with 8 bases fitting TRBD1. This CDR3 region has 15 residues. The germline gives CDR1 LGHNA, CDR2 YSLEER. The CDR3 reads CAGSQYQGASDEQFF. The CDR3 nucleotides are TGCGCCGGCAGCCAATATCAGGGGGCTAGCGATGAGCAGTTCTTC.

This clonotype was found many times. This rearrangement joins TRBV28 to TRBJ1-1; D not certain. Trimming stripped 5 bases from V and 1 base from J, with 8 bases between. Looked up from germline, CDR1 is MDHEN and CDR2 is SYDVKM. CDR3 length: 13 residues. This chain's CDR3 is CASSPYANTEAFF. DNA of the CDR3: TGTGCCAGCAGTCCCTATGCGAACACTGAAGCTTTCTTT.

The gene calls are TRBV24-1 and TRBJ2-2; D may be TRBD1 or TRBD2 (5 bases each). Trimming stripped 4 bases from V and 15 bases from J, with 23 bases between. The CDR3 totals 15 residues. The germline gives CDR1 KGHDR, CDR2 SFDVKD. The CDR3 protein is CATSEGDYETGKLFF. DNA for the CDR3: TGTGCCACCAGTGAAGGGGATTACGAGACCGGGAAGTTGTTTTTT.

This clonotype was recorded at least ten times. J is TRBJ2-1 and V is TRBV6-2 or TRBV6-3; D is perhaps TRBD1 (6 bases). The length of the CDR3 is 17 residues. Germline CDR1 MNHEY, CDR2 SVGEGT. Deletions cut 7 bases from V and 3 bases from J, with 22 bases between. The CDR3 coding sequence is TGTGCCAGCACTTCATCACAGTCCCAGGGGCACTACAATGAGCAGTTCTTC. Its protein product is CASTSSQSQGHYNEQFF.

Remarks on this clonotype: One junction end disagrees with the germline gene, perhaps due to a read error. V usage is TRBV6-5 and J usage is TRBJ2-7; a weak D match, TRBD2 (6 bases). Germline loops: CDR1 MNHEY, CDR2 SVGAGI. This CDR3 has 12 amino acids. The CDR3: CASSPGAGEHYF. The CDR3 DNA sequence: TGTGCTAGTAGCCCCGGAGCGGGCGAGCATTACTTC.

Many counts were recorded for this clonotype. V is TRBV28 and J is TRBJ1-2; a weak D match, TRBD1 (6 bases). The CDR3 covers 14 residues. V gave up 8 bases and J gave up 3 bases, with 16 bases separating them. Germline loops: CDR1 MDHEN, CDR2 SYDVKM. The CDR3, as DNA: TGTGCCAGCTATGGCCGGGGGCGCGACTATGGCTACACCTTC. Translating it yields CASYGRGRDYGYTF.